Presented here are 20 T cell receptor beta chains from one specimen sequenced in a study of T cell responses to AZD1222 COVID-19 vaccine. Using immunoSEQ multiplex PCR, the repertoire was profiled, and TCRdb retains in-frame clones only, with some absent. The sample consists of 100,000 or so clones, about 90% of them appearing once. This specimen consisted of peripheral blood, obtained on day 0 of AZD1222 vaccination. All receptors come from an adult in good health.

V usage is TRBV7-8 and J usage is TRBJ2-7; the match to TRBD1 covers 9 bases. Trimming removed 6 bases from V and 13 bases from J; junction bases left unmatched: 13. In germline, CDR1 is SGHVS, CDR2 FQNEAQ. There are 13 residues in the CDR3. The CDR3 reads CASSLRQGEGLYF. The CDR3 DNA is TGTGCCAGCAGTCTACGACAGGGGGAAGGCCTTTACTTC.

The chain employs TRBV20-1 and TRBJ1-2; no definite D call. From germline, CDR1 is DFQATT and CDR2 SNEGSKA (reference sequence). This CDR3 has 13 amino acids. V lost 3 bases and J lost 5, with 13 bases in between. CDR3 coding DNA: TGCAGTGCTAGTTTCACAGCGGATTATGGCTACACCTTC. This sequence encodes CSASFTADYGYTF.

This sequence joins TRBV4-2 and TRBJ2-3; TRBD2 aligns across 14 bases. V lost 0 bases and J lost 7; bases outside the gene matches: 9. Germline V gene data show CDR1 as LGHNA and CDR2 as YNFKEQ. The CDR3 is 18 amino acids. The CDR3 region is CASSQDARTSGRWHTQYF. The CDR3 nucleotides read TGTGCCAGCAGCCAAGATGCTCGGACTAGCGGGAGGTGGCATACGCAGTATTTT.

The genes are TRBV30 and TRBJ2-1; 9 bases match TRBD1. Germline lookup yields CDR1 GTSNPN and CDR2 SVGIG (reference sequence). The CDR3 is made up of 13 amino acids. V lost 3 bases and J lost 6; bases outside the gene matches: 3. This CDR3 is CAWSGTGPNEQFF. The CDR3 DNA sequence: TGTGCCTGGAGCGGGACAGGGCCCAATGAGCAGTTCTTC.

The chain has TRBV6-5 and TRBJ1-1; 7 bases fit TRBD1. Losses at the gene ends were 2 bases for V and 1 base for J; bases not matched to a gene: 4. This CDR3 is built from 15 residues. Germline V gene sequence: CDR1 MNHEY, CDR2 SVGAGI. The CDR3 region is CASSYPGQQNTEAFF. Written as DNA, the CDR3 is TGTGCCAGCAGTTACCCGGGACAGCAGAACACTGAAGCTTTCTTT.

The chain uses TRBV12-3 or TRBV12-4 and TRBJ2-7; 12 nucleotides match TRBD2. The CDR3 length is 13 residues. V gave up 6 bases and J gave up 3 bases; unmatched junction bases: 0. The DNA for the CDR3 is TGTGCCAGCAGGACTAGCGGGAGCTACGAGCAGTACTTC. Amino acid sequence: CASRTSGSYEQYF.

This clone was seen at least ten times. The chain carries TRBV6-5 and TRBJ1-2; D call uncertain. The CDR3 sequence is 11 residues long. Germline CDR1 reads MNHEY; CDR2 reads SVGAGI. Between the trimmed V and J ends, which lost 0 bases and 10 bases, there was a span of 6 bases. The CDR3 region has the DNA TGTGCCAGCAGTTACTCGGGGTTCTACACCTTC. Protein product: CASSYSGFYTF.

This clone occurred once. The chain has TRBV11-3 and TRBJ2-5; D unresolved. The CDR3 covers 13 residues. Per germline, CDR1 SGHNT and CDR2 YENEEA. Trimming took off 1 base at V and 1 base at J, with 4 bases between the two ends. The CDR3 DNA reads as TGTGCCAGCAGCTTAGCGACCCAAGAGACCCAGTACTTC. This codes for CASSLATQETQYF. The full variable domain, rest sourced from reference TRBV11-3 and TRBJ2-5, is EAGVVQSPRYKIIEKKQPVAFWCNPISGHNTLYWYLQNLGQGPELLIRYENEEAVDDSQLPKDRFSAERLKGVDSTLKIQPAELGDSAVYLCASSLATQETQYFGPGTRLLVL.

This chain connects TRBV30 to TRBJ1-3; perhaps TRBD1 as D (6 bases). This CDR3 is 14 amino acids long. V lost 3 bases to trimming and J lost 3 bases, with 12 bases between them. Germline CDR1 and CDR2: GTSNPN and SVGIG (reference sequence). CDR3 nucleotide sequence: TGTGCCTGGAGGTTACAGGGTTATGGAAACACCATATATTTT. Amino acids: CAWRLQGYGNTIYF.

The genes are TRBV19 and TRBJ1-1; D ambiguous. The CDR3 is 14 residues long. V lost 3 bases and J lost 0, with 8 bases in between. Per the germline V gene, CDR1 is LNHDA and CDR2 is SQIVND (reference sequence). The CDR3, as DNA: TGTGCCAGTAGTATGGTAGGAATGAACACTGAAGCTTTCTTT. Translation: CASSMVGMNTEAFF.

Written as DNA, the CDR3 is TGTGCCAGCAGCCCGCGAGGGCATGGCTACACCTTC. Its translation: CASSPRGHGYTF. The V call is TRBV3-1 (or the pseudogene TRBV3-2), the J call TRBJ1-2; D is uncertain. This CDR3 region has 12 residues. The germline V and J ends were trimmed by 4 bases and 6 bases, with 9 bases remaining between them. Per the germline V gene, CDR1 is LGHDT and CDR2 is YNNKEL (reference sequence).

The chain couples TRBV29-1 to TRBJ1-3, with D perhaps TRBD1 (6 bases). Germline CDR1 is SQVTM and CDR2 is ANQGSEA. The CDR3 totals 13 residues. Trimming removed 5 bases at V and 3 bases at J, with 11 bases between. CDR3 in amino acids: CSVTGQFGNTIYF. DNA for the CDR3: TGCAGCGTTACAGGGCAGTTTGGAAACACCATATATTTT. Looking up the rest from reference TRBV29-1 and TRBJ1-3 gives the full variable domain: SAVISQKPSRDICQRGTSLTIQCQVDSQVTMMFWYRQQPGQSLTLIATANQGSEATYESGFVIDKFPISRPNLTFSTLTVSNMSPEDSSIYLCSVTGQFGNTIYFGEGSWLTVV.

This chain joins TRBV27 and TRBJ1-4; D unclear. CDR1 is MNHEY and CDR2 is SMNVEV in the germline V gene (reference sequence). Between the trimmed V and J ends, which lost 6 bases and 3 bases, there was a span of 11 bases. CDR3 size: 14 residues. The CDR3 here is CASRTGLPNEKLFF. The CDR3 coding sequence is TGTGCCAGCAGGACGGGATTGCCTAATGAAAAACTGTTTTTT.

This sequence joins TRBV3-1 (or the pseudogene TRBV3-2) and TRBJ1-1, with D tentatively TRBD1 (5 bases). The V gene lost 4 bases and the J gene lost 5 bases, with 11 bases spanning the gap. From germline, CDR1 is LGHDT and CDR2 YNNKEL (reference sequence). This CDR3 spans 13 amino acids. The CDR3 loop is CASSPPAGTEAFF. Written as DNA, the CDR3 is TGTGCCAGCAGCCCACCGGCAGGGACTGAAGCTTTCTTT.

V is TRBV18 and J is TRBJ2-3; 8 nucleotides agree with TRBD1. The CDR3 extends over 15 amino acids. The germline gives CDR1 KGHSH, CDR2 LQKENI. Germline trimming cut 5 bases from V and 4 bases from J; bases unmatched to any gene: 8. The CDR3 sequence: CASSFGQGGADTQYF. The CDR3 nucleotides are TGTGCCAGCTCATTCGGACAGGGTGGAGCAGATACGCAGTATTTT.

The chain links TRBV3-1 (or the pseudogene TRBV3-2) to TRBJ1-1, with a tentative D call TRBD1 (5 bases). V was pared by 0 bases and J by 11 bases, with 13 bases between. CDR3 size: 13 residues. The germline gives CDR1 LGHDT, CDR2 YNNKEL (reference sequence). In DNA, the CDR3 is TGTGCCAGCAGCCAAGATTACGGGGGGTTTGCTTTCTTT. Translation gives CASSQDYGGFAFF.

This sequence joins TRBV5-5 and TRBJ2-7; TRBD1 matches 8 bases. CDR3 size: 14 residues. Per germline, CDR1 SGHKS and CDR2 YYEKEE (reference sequence). The J segment lost 5 bases and the V segment lost 1 base, leaving 5 bases of the junction unmatched. CDR3 in DNA: TGTGCCAGCAGCTTGTACAGGGGGAGCGACGAGCAGTACTTC. It translates to CASSLYRGSDEQYF.

V is TRBV24-1 and J is TRBJ1-2, with 10 bases that match TRBD1. This CDR3 comprises 14 residues. Germline V gene sequence: CDR1 KGHDR, CDR2 SFDVKD. V shed 3 bases, J shed 8 bases, and the junction held 5 bases outside the gene matches. CDR3 DNA sequence: TGTGCCACCAGTGATGGGGACAGGGGACACGGCTACACCTTC. Its translation is CATSDGDRGHGYTF.

This chain connects TRBV12-3 or TRBV12-4 to TRBJ1-5, with D hard to call. V was pared by 5 bases and J by 3 bases, with 2 bases between. The CDR3 runs to 11 residues. This CDR3 is CASSLNQPQHF. CDR3 in DNA: TGTGCCAGCAGTCTCAATCAGCCCCAGCATTTT.

The V gene is TRBV19, the J gene TRBJ1-6; tentative D call: TRBD1 (6 bases). Trimming left V 4 bases short and J 10 bases short, with 23 bases between. The CDR3 is 17 residues long. Looked up from germline, CDR1 is LNHDA and CDR2 is SQIVND (reference sequence). The CDR3 protein is CASSKGGIRDKGSPLHF. As DNA, the CDR3 is TGTGCCAGTAGTAAAGGAGGCATCCGGGACAAAGGGTCACCCCTCCACTTT.